This T cell receptor beta chain was recorded in a study of blood T cell repertoires in COVID-19. At the level of the study: Donors in the United States, Italy and Spain gave samples during acute or convalescent COVID-19. The analysed material was cDNA or gDNA that came from T cells, B-cell-depleted T cells, or PBMCs.

Per the study methods: Researchers report that nucleated cell counts were estimated from reference gene primer amplification. Sequenced by immunoSEQ multiplex PCR; TCRdb stores in-frame clones only, minus some. The DNA was the basis for D and trimming; V, J and clone size are from that table. The repertoire holds over 200,000 clones, with about 87% as singletons. CDR3 length: 15 residues. Per the germline V gene, CDR1 is SQVTM and CDR2 is ANQGSEA. V lost 8 bases, J lost 8 bases, and 13 bases stayed unmatched. The clonotype originates from a woman aged 45-59 years with acute or convalescent COVID-19. The V and J genes are TRBV29-1 and TRBJ2-1, with 12 positions matching TRBD2. Sequenced: peripheral blood. The CDR3: CSLRGASGRADEQFF. Here the CDR3 DNA reads TGCAGCTTGCGTGGGGCTAGCGGGAGGGCCGATGAGCAGTTCTTC.